Listed below are T cell receptor beta chains from one sample, sequenced in a study of vaccination and CD4 T cells after COVID-19. No cognate antigen is known for these TCRs. TCRdb independently ran MiXCR on the PCR reads; one entry per CDR3 protein. The sample records 20,000 to 25,000 distinct CDR3 sequences, 60% being singletons. The sample consisted of CD4+ T cells from blood, cultured in vitro, taken after SARS-CoV-2 vaccination. These receptors all stem from a human donor who received a COVID-19 vaccine. Each CDR3 is given with its conserved first and last residue. The order of the fields is J gene, V gene, CDR3 protein.

TRBJ1-5 | TRBV27 | CASSPGGTGASNQPQHF
TRBJ2-5 | TRBV10-3 | CAIQGGADETQYF
TRBJ1-4 | TRBV7-2 | CASSPSGRGEKLFF
TRBJ2-2 | TRBV7-3 | CASSSPGLAGENTGELFF
TRBJ2-2 | TRBV12-3/TRBV12-4 | CASSLTAGVAGELFF
TRBJ2-3 | TRBV12-3/TRBV12-4 | CASRWGTDTQYF
TRBJ1-2 | TRBV27 | CASSPHSDRAPNYGYTF
TRBJ2-2 | TRBV7-3 | CASSSTDRGTGELFF
TRBJ2-1 | TRBV10-3 | CAISGGQGGSYNEQFF
TRBJ1-1 | TRBV7-8 | CASSLATGEAFF
TRBJ1-6 | TRBV7-2 | CASSSGFNSPLHF
TRBJ1-5 | TRBV6-2/TRBV6-3 | CASAGQGGGNQPQHF
TRBJ2-3 | TRBV24-1 | CATSDLQGLGADTQYF
TRBJ2-4 | TRBV6-1 | CASSRGQELAKNIQYF
TRBJ2-1 | TRBV7-2 | CASSRSRGSSYNEQFF
TRBJ2-4 | TRBV10-3 | CAISGRGLAGGGIQYF
TRBJ1-1 | TRBV5-4 | CASSLAYSMNTEAFF
TRBJ2-5 | TRBV5-4 | CASRGAAGGRETQYF
TRBJ2-7 | TRBV7-2 | CASSLEASGGYYEQYF
TRBJ1-1 | TRBV6-5 | CASSYRGQSTEAFF